This T cell receptor (beta chain) was found in a study of CD8 T cells in ankylosing spondylitis. Germline V gene sequence: CDR1 ENHRY, CDR2 SYGVKD. The CDR3 contains 15 residues. V lost 2 bases and J lost 7, with 17 bases in between. Using quantitative 5'-RACE with molecular barcodes, the authors made TCR beta libraries. TCRdb recomputed calls from the 5' RACE reads with MiXCR, one row per CDR3 protein. The sample lists 200,000 to 250,000 distinct CDR3 sequences, 15% to 20% occurring once. This clonotype has just a few counts. The target antigen is unknown. Broader study findings: As for the disease-linked clones, they showed a CD8+ phenotype and occurred at relatively low frequencies in peripheral blood. In ankylosing spondylitis blood, a motif of fewer than 10 highly homologous TCR beta variants appeared characteristic. Disease-linked clones reportedly showed significant enrichment in matched ankylosing spondylitis synovial fluid.

Material: blood, either unsorted or a sorted T cell fraction (not recorded which). V usage is TRBV10-3 and J usage is TRBJ1-1; a weak D match, TRBD1 (6 bases). The sequence came from a male donor with ankylosing spondylitis. CDR3 protein: CAISEPDSGADEAFF. The DNA of the CDR3 is TGTGCCATCAGTGAGCCGGACTCAGGGGCTGATGAAGCTTTCTTT.